This T cell receptor beta chain was sequenced during a study of blood T cell repertoires in COVID-19. Overall study context: Researchers got acute and convalescent COVID-19 samples from the United States, Italy and Spain. T cells, B-cell-depleted T cells, or PBMCs provided the cDNA or gDNA that served as material.

The V and J ends lost 3 bases and 0 bases respectively, with 12 bases between them. This CDR3 contains 16 residues. Germline V gene sequence: CDR1 LNHNV, CDR2 YYDKDF (reference sequence). Sequenced by immunoSEQ multiplex PCR; TCRdb stores in-frame clones only, minus some. The table has about 200,000 clones, about 81% seen once; the top ten hold less than 6%. This clone was recorded only once. The TCR was taken from a woman in her 70s with COVID-19, enrolled during active disease. What was sequenced was peripheral blood. The V and J genes are TRBV15 and TRBJ1-5; perhaps TRBD1 as D (6 bases). For the CDR3, the DNA is TGTGCCACCAGCAGTATACAGGGTTATAGCAATCAGCCCCAGCATTTT. It is translated as CATSSIQGYSNQPQHF.